A selection of T cell receptor beta chains follows, all from one sample in a study of vaccination and CD4 T cells after COVID-19. These receptors' targets are unknown. TCRdb fed the PCR reads into MiXCR, producing one record per CDR3 protein. The sample has thousands of distinct CDR3 sequences; approximately 34% are singletons. The sample taken for sequencing was CD4+ T cells from blood, cultured in vitro. The receptor set was obtained from a human donor in good health. The conserved cysteine and the conserved F or W are not part of the CDR3 here.

TRBV25-1,TRBJ2-3,ASSEGLASTDTQY
TRBV27,TRBJ1-2,ASSLDRDTVNYGYT
TRBV7-2,TRBJ2-5,ASRQTSGRLETQY
TRBV19,TRBJ2-2,ASTTLPKAGRANTGELF
TRBV30,TRBJ1-5,AWGRDSNQPQH
TRBV10-3,TRBJ2-4,AISESSGAGNIQY
TRBV25-1,TRBJ2-2,ASSGTGGNTGELF
TRBV6-4,TRBJ2-3,ASRPGQGETDTQY
TRBV6-2/TRBV6-3,TRBJ1-6,ASSYVKQGIHIPENSPLH
TRBV18,TRBJ2-1,ASSPPGRDEQF
TRBV4-3,TRBJ1-5,ASSQGYSNQPQH
TRBV7-7,TRBJ2-5,ASSPGTSGRADETQY
TRBV20-1,TRBJ1-5,SARRHDLNQPQH
TRBV14,TRBJ2-7,ASSRGAIRYEQY
TRBV7-2,TRBJ1-5,ASSLWGYRDQPQH
TRBV30,TRBJ1-5,AWSYGADSNQPQH
TRBV12-3/TRBV12-4,TRBJ2-7,ASRGQGYEQY
TRBV15,TRBJ2-2,ATSRDLRGSGELF
TRBV7-3,TRBJ2-5,ASSLGTGATTQY
TRBV6-5,TRBJ2-1,ASSYGWGGRADEQF
TRBV6-5,TRBJ1-5,ASSYRQRGQPQH
TRBV11-2,TRBJ2-1,ASSGRYSHEQF
TRBV7-9,TRBJ1-5,ASSLAQGGAGGHQPQH
TRBV20-1,TRBJ2-3,SASEASNSPDTQY
TRBV20-1,TRBJ1-6,SARVRNSPLH
TRBV11-1,TRBJ1-1,ASSPDRTEAF
TRBV7-2,TRBJ2-3,ASSLAGGPTDTQY
TRBV7-9,TRBJ2-2,ASSLGQLNTGELF
TRBV7-6,TRBJ2-2,ASRSSANTGELF
TRBV28,TRBJ2-7,ASSTQGTSSYEQY
TRBV7-8,TRBJ1-1,ASSLGSGRNTEAF
TRBV28,TRBJ2-3,ASSSERHDTQY
TRBV6-4,TRBJ2-1,ASSVAGSYNEQF
TRBV29-1,TRBJ2-5,SVSLAGGQTQY
TRBV9,TRBJ1-1,ASSLTGMDTEAF
TRBV20-1,TRBJ1-2,SARDHQYGYT
TRBV7-9,TRBJ2-3,ASSFSREVGY
TRBV28,TRBJ2-3,AGSGLAGTDTQY
TRBV20-1,TRBJ2-1,SASPPSGYNEQF
TRBV28,TRBJ2-3,ASSFASGSSDTQY
TRBV20-1,TRBJ2-1,SARELAGVYNEQF
TRBV28,TRBJ1-1,ASSLLVGGAF
TRBV20-1,TRBJ2-2,SARDLDKGDTGELF
TRBV12-3/TRBV12-4,TRBJ1-6,ASRGQYNSPLH
TRBV24-1,TRBJ1-2,ATSDSRAQGINYGYT
TRBV24-1,TRBJ2-1,ATSDLRAGDGWNEQF
TRBV11-2,TRBJ2-5,ASSSLWGTQY
TRBV12-3/TRBV12-4,TRBJ2-1,ATLGTSVYNEQF
TRBV28,TRBJ2-7,ASIPVGQGAKGLREQY
TRBV7-8,TRBJ2-5,ASSPGTGWTQY
TRBV6-2/TRBV6-3,TRBJ1-1,ASSDRGQGNTEAF
TRBV18,TRBJ1-1,ASSINRVSTEAF
TRBV19,TRBJ1-2,ASSIGPFDYGYT
TRBV27,TRBJ2-7,ASSSPLDRYEQY